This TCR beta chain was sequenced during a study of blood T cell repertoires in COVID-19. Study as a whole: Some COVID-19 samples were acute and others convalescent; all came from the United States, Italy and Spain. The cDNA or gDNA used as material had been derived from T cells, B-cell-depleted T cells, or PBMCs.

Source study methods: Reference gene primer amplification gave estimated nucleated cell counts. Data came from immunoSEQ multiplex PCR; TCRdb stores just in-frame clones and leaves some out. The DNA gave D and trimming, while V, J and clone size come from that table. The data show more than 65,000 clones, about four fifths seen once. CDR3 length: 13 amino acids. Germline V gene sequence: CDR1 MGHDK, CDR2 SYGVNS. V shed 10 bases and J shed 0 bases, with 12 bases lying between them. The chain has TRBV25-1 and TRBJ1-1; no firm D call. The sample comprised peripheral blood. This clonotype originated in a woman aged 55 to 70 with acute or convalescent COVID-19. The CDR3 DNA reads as TGTGCCACCAGGTCAGAGGTGAACACTGAAGCTTTCTTT. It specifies CATRSEVNTEAFF.